The clone carrying this T cell receptor beta chain was seen a handful of times. Per the original methods: Quantification of nucleated cells was approximated via reference gene primer amplification. Profiling relied on immunoSEQ multiplex PCR, and the TCRdb table lists in-frame clones only, not all of them. Clone size and the V and J calls come from that table; the DNA yielded D and trimming. The data hold around 99,000 clones, with 60% to 85% observed a single time. This specimen comes from a study of blood T cell repertoires in COVID-19. The CDR3 loop spans 14 amino acids. V shed 3 bases and J 5 bases; nucleotides not matched to a gene: 7. Germline assignment: CDR1 SGHNT and CDR2 YYREEE (reference sequence).

This chain joins TRBV5-4 and TRBJ2-7; 8 bases line up with TRBD2. This sequence was found in a human donor in a cohort sampled during active or convalescent COVID-19. Specimen: peripheral blood. CDR3 residues: CASSSGLALDEQYF. In DNA form, the CDR3 reads TGTGCCAGCAGCTCTGGACTAGCTCTCGACGAGCAGTACTTC.